The 5 T cell receptor beta chains presented below share a single source sample, sequenced in a study of CD8 T cells in Susac syndrome (dated by TCRdb to 2018 to 2020). Library preparation used the immunoSEQ multiplex PCR assay. RNA was extracted using the RNeasy kit, and roughly 0.5 to 1 microgram was reverse transcribed with random hexamers. Starting from the raw public reads, TCRdb applied fastp trimming at Q25, assembled clones with MiXCR and retained in-frame beta chains. When rows share a CDR3 protein, they turn into one entry using the most common DNA and genes. For this sample the table gives some 120,000 distinct CDR3 sequences, of which 90% to 95% were detected only once. Around 0.12% of the sample is in the top ten clones. Sequenced material: CD4+ T cells from PBMCs. The receptors come from a human donor in good health.

V usage is TRBV7-2 and J usage is TRBJ1-2, with D perhaps TRBD1 (5 bases). Germline values: CDR1 SGHTA, CDR2 FQGNSA. The V end lost 0 bases, the J end lost 7 bases, and 9 bases lay between the germline ends. There are 13 residues in the CDR3. The CDR3 loop reads CASSLAGHGGYTF. The CDR3 coding sequence is TGTGCCAGCAGCTTAGCGGGGCACGGTGGCTACACCTTC.

This clonotype was detected once. The rearrangement joins TRBV5-4 to TRBJ2-7; tentative D call: TRBD2 (6 bases). Germline V gene lookup returns CDR1 SGHNT and CDR2 YYREEE (reference sequence). The CDR3 is made up of 13 amino acids. The V end lost 0 bases, the J end lost 6 bases, and 10 bases lay between the germline ends. CDR3 sequence: CASSLAGETEQYF. The CDR3 DNA sequence: TGTGCCAGCAGCTTGGCGGGAGAAACCGAGCAGTACTTC.

The V gene is TRBV19, the J gene TRBJ1-5; a weak D match, TRBD1 (6 bases). V was clipped by 5 bases and J by 1 base, with 18 bases between them. The CDR3 consists of 17 residues. In germline, CDR1 is LNHDA, CDR2 SQIVND (reference sequence). CDR3 region: CASSPRGRGSSNQPQHF. Written as DNA, the CDR3 is TGTGCCAGTAGTCCCCGGGGGCGGGGGAGCAGCAATCAGCCCCAGCATTTT.

This clonotype was detected once. This chain connects TRBV13 to TRBJ1-3, with unresolved D. Trimming removed 7 bases from V and 11 bases from J, with 15 bases in between. This CDR3 has 12 residues. The germline V gene encodes CDR1 PRHDT and CDR2 FYEKMQ (reference sequence). The CDR3 here is CASTASEGAIYF. The DNA of the CDR3 is TGTGCCAGCACCGCCTCGGAGGGAGCCATATATTTT.

This clonotype was detected once. The V call is TRBV5-1, the J call TRBJ1-4; D is unresolved. This CDR3 is 16 amino acids long. Germline-derived CDR1 and CDR2 are SGHRS and YFSETQ. Trimming removed 0 bases at V and 4 bases at J, with 13 bases between. This CDR3 is CASSLAGMTGNEKLFF. CDR3 bases: TGCGCCAGCAGCTTGGCTGGGATGACGGGTAATGAAAAACTGTTTTTT. Drawing the rest from reference TRBV5-1 and TRBJ1-4, the complete variable domain is KAGVTQTPRYLIKTRGQQVTLSCSPISGHRSVSWYQQTPGQGLQFLFEYFSETQRNKGNFPGRFSGRQFSNSRSEMNVSTLELGDSALYLCASSLAGMTGNEKLFFGSGTQLSVL.